This TCR beta chain was retrieved from a study of T cell repertoires in cytomegalovirus infection. Overall study: Matching HLA type, along with CMV infection, was indicated by public TCR beta signatures.

This clonotype was recorded many times. V lost 7 bases, J lost 3 bases, and 10 bases lay in between. This CDR3 spans 12 amino acids. Germline assignment: CDR1 MNHEY and CDR2 SVGAGI. TCRdb processed the reads anew with MiXCR; each CDR3 protein has one entry. This sample has some 220,000 distinct CDR3 sequences, with approximately 13% found just once. V is TRBV6-5 and J is TRBJ2-7, with D tentatively TRBD1 (6 bases). This TCR was sampled from a human donor in good health (CMV status not recorded). Some clones in this sample may be carry-over from other donors' samples. The specimen sequenced was PBMCs. CDR3 sequence (DNA): TGTGCCAGCAATGGGGGCGGCTACGAGCAGTACTTC. Amino acid sequence: CASNGGGYEQYF.